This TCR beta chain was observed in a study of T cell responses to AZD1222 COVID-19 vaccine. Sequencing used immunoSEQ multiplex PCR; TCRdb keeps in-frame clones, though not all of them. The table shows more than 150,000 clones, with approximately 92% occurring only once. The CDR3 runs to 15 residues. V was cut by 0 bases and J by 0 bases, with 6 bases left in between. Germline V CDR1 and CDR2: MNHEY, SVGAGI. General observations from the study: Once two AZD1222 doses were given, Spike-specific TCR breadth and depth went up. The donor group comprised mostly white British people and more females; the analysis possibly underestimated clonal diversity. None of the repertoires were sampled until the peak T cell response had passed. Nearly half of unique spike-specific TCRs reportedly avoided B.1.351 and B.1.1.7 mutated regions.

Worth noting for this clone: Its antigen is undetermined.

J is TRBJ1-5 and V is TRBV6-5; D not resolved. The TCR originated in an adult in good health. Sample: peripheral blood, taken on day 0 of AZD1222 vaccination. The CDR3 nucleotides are TGTGCCAGCAGTTACTCGTTAGTTAGCAATCAGCCCCAGCATTTT. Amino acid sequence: CASSYSLVSNQPQHF.